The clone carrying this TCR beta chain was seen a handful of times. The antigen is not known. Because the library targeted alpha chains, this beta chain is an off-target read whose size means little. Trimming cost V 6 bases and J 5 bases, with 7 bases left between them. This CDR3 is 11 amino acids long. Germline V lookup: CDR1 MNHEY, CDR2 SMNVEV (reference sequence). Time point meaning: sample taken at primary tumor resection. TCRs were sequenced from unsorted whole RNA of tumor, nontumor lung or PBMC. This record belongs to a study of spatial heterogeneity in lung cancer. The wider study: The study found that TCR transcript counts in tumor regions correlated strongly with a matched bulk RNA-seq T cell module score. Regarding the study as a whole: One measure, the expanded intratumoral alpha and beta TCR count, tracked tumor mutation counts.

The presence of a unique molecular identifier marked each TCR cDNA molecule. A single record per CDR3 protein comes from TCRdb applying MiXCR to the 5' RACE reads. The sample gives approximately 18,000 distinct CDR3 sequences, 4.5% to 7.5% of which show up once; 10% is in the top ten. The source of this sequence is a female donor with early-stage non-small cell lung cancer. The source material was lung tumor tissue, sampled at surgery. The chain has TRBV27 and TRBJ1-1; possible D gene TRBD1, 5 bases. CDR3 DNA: TGTGCCAGCAGAGGGGCTACTGAAGCTTTCTTT. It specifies CASRGATEAFF.